A single sample is the source of the 10 T cell receptor beta chains below, sequenced in a study of CXCR3-negative and CXCR3-positive naive CD8 T cells. 5' RACE with UMI labels generated the TRB cDNA libraries. TCRdb derives one entry per CDR3 protein from the 5' RACE reads, leaving out DNA. Its table lists some 140,000 distinct CDR3 sequences. Antigens for these TCRs are unknown. General study findings and limits: CXCR3-positive naive cells had more hydrophobic TRB CDR3s than CXCR3-negative naive cells.

The sequenced material came from naive CXCR3+ CD8+ T cells from blood. The subset is: CD45RO-CCR7+CD27+CD95- naive CD8+ T cells expressing CXCR3 (TNR3+). Receptor source: a human donor in good health. Some clones in this sample may be carry-over from other donors' samples.

The chain links TRBV29-1 to TRBJ2-1. CDR1 and CDR2 from the germline V gene are SQVTM and ANQGSEA. The CDR3 extends over 13 amino acids. CDR3 sequence: CSTDLSSYNEQFF.

CDR3 residues: CATCRTGELFF. The chain links TRBV24-1 to TRBJ2-2. CDR3 length equals 11 residues. The germline gives CDR1 KGHDR, CDR2 SFDVKD.

The rearrangement uses TRBV6-2 or TRBV6-3 and TRBJ1-5; TCRdb proposes TRBD1, but this gene call is untestable without DNA. The CDR3 is 15 residues long. The V gene's germline CDR1 is MNHEY and CDR2 SVGEGT. CDR3 protein: CASSYLVPDNQPQHF.

The chain recombines TRBV20-1 with TRBJ2-7; TCRdb outputs TRBD1, but without DNA this stays unchecked. The CDR3 loop spans 13 amino acids. Germline lookup yields CDR1 DFQATT and CDR2 SNEGSKA (reference sequence). The CDR3 reads CSVPGQGAHEQYF.

The chain joins TRBV12-3 or TRBV12-4 to TRBJ2-7; absent DNA, TCRdb's TRBD1 call cannot be checked. This CDR3 contains 16 residues. The CDR3 loop reads CASSLSWGTHSYEQYF.

The V gene is TRBV19, the J gene TRBJ2-7; the TCRdb call, TRBD1, lacks DNA for checking. Germline-derived CDR1 and CDR2 are LNHDA and SQIVND (reference sequence). The CDR3 sequence is 14 residues long. Here the CDR3 reads CASSMTGVSYEQYF. The entire variable domain, with the rest obtained from reference TRBV19 and TRBJ2-7, is as follows: DGGITQSPKYLFRKEGQNVTLSCEQNLNHDAMYWYRQDPGQGLRLIYYSQIVNDFQKGDIAEGYSVSREKKESFPLTVTSAQKNPTAFYLCASSMTGVSYEQYFGPGTRLTVT.

The chain uses TRBV7-9 and TRBJ2-7; lacking DNA, the TRBD1 call made by TCRdb goes unchecked. In germline, CDR1 is SEHNR, CDR2 FQNEAQ (reference sequence). The CDR3 consists of 15 residues. The CDR3 loop is CASSSKDRDSYEQYF.

The rearrangement joins TRBV28 to TRBJ2-2; no DNA is available, so the TRBD1 call from TCRdb remains unchecked. The germline gives CDR1 MDHEN, CDR2 SYDVKM. The CDR3 has 16 amino acids. The CDR3 protein is CASSFRDSLNTGELFF.

The chain uses TRBV15 and TRBJ2-3; TCRdb selects TRBD1, and the lack of DNA leaves this call unchecked. This CDR3 contains 16 residues. Looked up from germline, CDR1 is LNHNV and CDR2 is YYDKDF (reference sequence). CDR3 amino acids: CATSSGGRFFTDTQYF.

The CDR3: CASSPWGVIGEQYF. This rearrangement joins TRBV7-8 to TRBJ2-7; without DNA, the TCRdb call of TRBD1 cannot be checked. This CDR3 contains 14 residues. Germline CDR1 reads SGHVS; CDR2 reads FQNEAQ.